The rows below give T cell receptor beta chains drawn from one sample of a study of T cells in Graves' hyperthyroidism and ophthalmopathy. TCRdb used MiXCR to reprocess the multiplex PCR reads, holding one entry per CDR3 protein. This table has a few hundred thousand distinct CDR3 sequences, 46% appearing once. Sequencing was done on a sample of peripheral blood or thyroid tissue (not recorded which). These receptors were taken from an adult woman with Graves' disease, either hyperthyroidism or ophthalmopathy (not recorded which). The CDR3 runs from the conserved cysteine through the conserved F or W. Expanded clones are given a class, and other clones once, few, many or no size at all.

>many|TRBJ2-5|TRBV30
CAWSRAGETQYF
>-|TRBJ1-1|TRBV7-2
CASSLRARLNTEAFF
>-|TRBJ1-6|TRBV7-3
CASPAGAPF
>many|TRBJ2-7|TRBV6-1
CASTVAASSYEQYF
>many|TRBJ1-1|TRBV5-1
CASSLNRNTEAFF
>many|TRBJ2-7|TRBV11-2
CASSSPVSYEQYF
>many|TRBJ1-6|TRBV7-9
CASTPILAAYSPLHF
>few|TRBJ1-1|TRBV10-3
CAISDGQGGMNTEAFF
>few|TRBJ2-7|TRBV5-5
CASSLFSSGQGYYEQYF
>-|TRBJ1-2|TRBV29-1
CSVVLGGYTF
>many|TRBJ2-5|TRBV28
CASSFGSEETQYF
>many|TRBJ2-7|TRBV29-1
CSVEEGSYEQYF
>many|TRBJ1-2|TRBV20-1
CSASRQYQFYGYTF